This T cell receptor (beta chain) was sequenced during a study of memory CD4+ T cells and cytomegalovirus serostatus. Study at large: Of the healthy Belgian adults, 8 to 10 were CMV seropositive and 20 to 30 seronegative. Whole-study results and caveats: CMV serostatus prediction reached median AUC approximately 0.95, or 0.91 with US-trained model. 67 of 164 known CMV-associated TCRbeta sequences appeared in CD4+ memory.

With respect to this clone: No antigen is known for it.

The assay was immunoSEQ multiplex PCR, and TCRdb's table has in-frame clones only and misses some. The sample carries 40,000 to 55,000 clones, 76% recorded once. The sort gate was single viable CD3+CD4+CD8-CD45RO+ cells for memory CD4+ T cells. After thawing, CD4+ T cells were positively selected. Trimming took off 6 bases at V and 7 bases at J, with 15 bases between the two ends. This CDR3 region has 13 residues. Germline V CDR1 and CDR2: MNHNY, SVGAGI (reference sequence). The source is an adult in good health and CMV-seronegative. The rearrangement uses TRBV6-6 and TRBJ2-5; D gene unclear. Sequenced: memory CD4+ T cells from blood. The CDR3 region is CASSQDLTGTQYF. The CDR3 DNA sequence: TGTGCCAGCAGCCAAGATCTAACCGGGACCCAGTACTTC.